Listed below are T cell receptor beta chains from one sample, sequenced in a study of blood T cell repertoires in COVID-19. Sequenced by immunoSEQ multiplex PCR; TCRdb stores in-frame clones only, minus some. The sample contains around 230,000 clones, roughly 82% of which appear only once. Sequenced sample: peripheral blood. Source of these receptors: a man aged 40-49 years who had recovered from COVID-19. CDR3s include the opening cysteine and the closing phenylalanine or tryptophan. Each record gives: clone size, D gene, J gene, V gene, CDR3 DNA, CDR3 protein. The D gene is left open where the match is weak. The size field is filled for only some rows; it gives once, few, many or a size class.

NA	TRBD2	TRBJ2-1	TRBV2	TGTGCCAGCACTAGCGGGGACTACAATGAGCAGTTCTTC	CASTSGDYNEQFF
NA	NA	TRBJ1-6	TRBV6-1	TGTGCCAGCAGTGAAAAGAGGGTATATAATTCACCCCTCCACTTT	CASSEKRVYNSPLHF
NA	TRBD2	TRBJ2-3	TRBV3-1/TRBV3-2	TGTGCCAGCAGCCACCTTCATGGGCTAGCGGGGGGAGCTGGAGATACGCAGTATTTT	CASSHLHGLAGGAGDTQYF
NA	TRBD1	TRBJ1-2	TRBV6-2/TRBV6-3	TGTGCCAGCAGTCCGCAGGGGGAAATAGGCTACACCTTC	CASSPQGEIGYTF
many	TRBD1	TRBJ2-7	TRBV7-2	TGTGCCAGCAGCGATACAGGGGGCGGCTACGAGCAGTACTTC	CASSDTGGGYEQYF
NA	NA	TRBJ2-3	TRBV29-1	TGCAGCGTTGAAAGGCGGGGCACAGATACGCAGTATTTT	CSVERRGTDTQYF
NA	TRBD1	TRBJ2-7	TRBV11-2	TGTGCCAGCAGCCCCGGTTACAGGGGGGCGAGCTCCTACGAGCAGTACTTC	CASSPGYRGASSYEQYF
NA	NA	TRBJ2-5	TRBV12-5	TGTGCTAGTGGTTTGGCCTCCCAAGAGACCCAGTACTTC	CASGLASQETQYF
NA	TRBD2	TRBJ2-7	TRBV9	TGTGCCAGCAGCGTCGGACTAGCGGGGTACGAGCAGTACTTC	CASSVGLAGYEQYF
NA	TRBD2	TRBJ2-3	TRBV19	TGTGCCAGTAGTATCGGGACTAGCGGGGGGGCCACAGATACGCAGTATTTT	CASSIGTSGGATDTQYF
NA	TRBD1	TRBJ2-5	TRBV18	TGTGCCAGCTCACCAGGACAGGGCTTCGGTACCCAGTACTTC	CASSPGQGFGTQYF
few	NA	TRBJ1-6	TRBV6-1	TGTGCCAGCAGTGTAACCTTAGGGGGGGACCAGTATTCACCCCTCCACTTT	CASSVTLGGDQYSPLHF
NA	NA	TRBJ2-7	TRBV7-2	TGTGCCAGCAGCTCCGTAACAGGGTCCCACGAGCAGTACTTC	CASSSVTGSHEQYF
NA	TRBD1	TRBJ1-2	TRBV7-2	TGTGCCAGCAGCTTGGACAGGGCTGCTAACTATGGCTACACCTTC	CASSLDRAANYGYTF
NA	NA	TRBJ2-2	TRBV9	TGTGCCAGCAGCGTTTTTCAGACCGGGGAGCTGTTTTTT	CASSVFQTGELFF
NA	NA	TRBJ2-3	TRBV11-2	TGTGCCAGCAGCTCTGGCGCGGGGGCTCCCACAGATACGCAGTATTTT	CASSSGAGAPTDTQYF
once	NA	TRBJ1-6	TRBV3-1/TRBV3-2	TGTGCCAGCAGCTCGACAGGCCTTGTGACACCCCTCCACTTT	CASSSTGLVTPLHF
few	NA	TRBJ1-1	TRBV19	TGTGCCAGTAGTATGCGGGGGAGCACTGAAGCTTTCTTT	CASSMRGSTEAFF
NA	NA	TRBJ1-4	TRBV5-1	TGCGCCAGCAGCGGAGACAGTGCAACTAATGAAAAACTGTTTTTT	CASSGDSATNEKLFF
NA	TRBD2	TRBJ2-5	TRBV7-2	TGTGCCAGCAGCCCCCAGCGGGGAAGCGGGACCCAGTACTTC	CASSPQRGSGTQYF
NA	NA	TRBJ2-5	TRBV11-3	TGTGCCAGCAGCCCAACCCACAGGAGACCCCAGTACTTC	CASSPTHRRPQYF
NA	NA	TRBJ2-7	TRBV3-1/TRBV3-2	TGTGCCAGCTCCGAGCGTGGTTTCTACGAGCAGTACTTC	CASSERGFYEQYF
once	TRBD1	TRBJ1-3	TRBV4-3	TGCGCCAGCAGCCCCCAGGGGGGAGCGTCTGGAAACACCATATATTTT	CASSPQGGASGNTIYF
NA	NA	TRBJ1-2	TRBV3-1/TRBV3-2	TGTGCCAGCAGCCAAGATTTGCGGGGTCTCAGGTTC	CASSQDLRGLRF
NA	TRBD1	TRBJ1-2	TRBV4-3	TGCGCCAGCAGCCAAGAGGCAGGGGGAAGGTCTGACTATGGCTACACCTTC	CASSQEAGGRSDYGYTF
NA	TRBD1	TRBJ1-6	TRBV18	TGTGCCAGCTCAGACGACAGGGAGCCCGGTTTACCCCTCCACTTT	CASSDDREPGLPLHF
NA	NA	TRBJ2-3	TRBV24-1	TGTGCCACCAGTGATTGGAGCTTCGCAGAGGGGCAGTATTTT	CATSDWSFAEGQYF
NA	TRBD2	TRBJ2-7	TRBV2	TGTGCCAGCAGTCGGGAACTAGCGGGCGTTACCTACGAGCAGTACTTC	CASSRELAGVTYEQYF
once	NA	TRBJ2-2	TRBV5-1	TGCGCCAGCAGCTTGGTTGGTCCCAGTAACACCGGGGAGCTGTTTTTT	CASSLVGPSNTGELFF
NA	NA	TRBJ1-1	TRBV7-2	TGTGCCAGCAGCTTAGCAAGAGCTCTGAACACTGAAGCTTTCTTT	CASSLARALNTEAFF
NA	TRBD1	TRBJ2-4	TRBV18	TGTGCCAGCTCACCCGGGACAGGGGAGGCAAACATTCAGTACTTC	CASSPGTGEANIQYF
few	NA	TRBJ2-7	TRBV9	TGTGCCAGCAGCGTAGCCCCCCACAGTGACTACGAGCAGTACTTC	CASSVAPHSDYEQYF
NA	TRBD2	TRBJ2-5	TRBV5-4	TGTGCCAGCAGCTTTGGTAGCGGGGGAGGAGAGACCCAGTACTTC	CASSFGSGGGETQYF
NA	TRBD2	TRBJ2-7	TRBV27	TGTGCCAGCAGTTGGATGACTAGCAGGCACGAGCAGTACTTC	CASSWMTSRHEQYF
NA	TRBD2	TRBJ2-5	TRBV18	TGTGCCAGCTCACCCGGACTAGCGGGGAAAGAGACCCAGTACTTC	CASSPGLAGKETQYF
NA	NA	TRBJ2-2	TRBV14	TGTGCCAGCAGCCTTTATCGGAGGGTTGAGAGGAGCAGCGGCTTGATCACCGGGGAGCTGTTTTTT	CASSLYRRVERSSGLITGELFF
NA	NA	TRBJ1-5	TRBV27	TGTGCCAGCAGTATTTCACAGGGTTCGTTTCAGCCCCAGCATTTT	CASSISQGSFQPQHF
NA	NA	TRBJ1-2	TRBV7-2	TGTGCCAGCAGCTCACAGGTTAACTATGGCTACACCTTC	CASSSQVNYGYTF
NA	NA	TRBJ1-1	TRBV2	TGTGCCAGCAGTGAATCCAACATGAACACTGAAGCTTTCTTT	CASSESNMNTEAFF
few	TRBD2	TRBJ2-1	TRBV10-3	TGTGCCATCAGTGCGACCGGGACTAGCGGGGGGTACAATGAGCAGTTCTTC	CAISATGTSGGYNEQFF
NA	TRBD1	TRBJ1-5	TRBV19	TGTGCCAGTAGTATTAGGGACAGTAATCAGCCCCAGCATTTT	CASSIRDSNQPQHF
once	TRBD2	TRBJ2-5	TRBV6-2/TRBV6-3	TGTGCCAGCAGTTACGGGGTAGCGGGACTCCAAGAGACCCAGTACTTC	CASSYGVAGLQETQYF
NA	NA	TRBJ2-1	TRBV2	TGTGCCAGCAGACCGGACATCGATGAGCAGTTCTTC	CASRPDIDEQFF
NA	NA	TRBJ2-3	TRBV7-7	TGTGCTAGCAGCTCGACAGCTAGCACAGATACGCAGTATTTT	CASSSTASTDTQYF
NA	NA	TRBJ1-1	TRBV19	TGTGCCAGTAGTGACTCCGCGGGGGTAGGTGAAGCTTTCTTT	CASSDSAGVGEAFF